Listed here is a single TCR beta chain. The antigen remains undetermined. The record originates from a study of T cell repertoires in cytomegalovirus infection. Study at large: Indications came from public TCR beta signatures; they pointed to CMV infection and to a matching HLA type.

MiXCR, run by TCRdb on the reads, gives a single entry per CDR3 protein. The sample has 450,000 to 550,000 distinct CDR3 sequences; about 39% are singletons. This CDR3 contains 14 residues. Trimming took off 8 bases at V and 1 base at J, with 13 bases between the two ends. Germline values: CDR1 SGHVS, CDR2 FNYEAQ. Study observations and caveats: The study found HLA-C-restricted CMV-specific TCR beta clonotypes dominating the ex vivo response. The study identified carriers of CMV plus the relevant HLA from cumulative public TCR beta family frequency.

The V gene is TRBV7-6, the J gene TRBJ2-3; maybe TRBD2 (5 bases). The receptor was isolated from a human donor in good health (CMV status not recorded). Some clones in this sample may be carry-over from other donors' samples. The sample here was cultured PBMCs, taken from culture after CMV antigen stimulation. The CDR3 region has the DNA TGTGCCAGCGCACTAGGGCCTGGCACAGATACGCAGTATTTT. Translating it yields CASALGPGTDTQYF. Full variable domain (outside the CDR3, taken from reference TRBV7-6 and TRBJ2-3): GAGVSQSPRYKVTKRGQDVALRCDPISGHVSLYWYRQALGQGPEFLTYFNYEAQQDKSGLPNDRFSAERPEGSISTLTIQRTEQRDSAMYRCASALGPGTDTQYFGPGTRLTVL.